These 18 T cell receptor beta chains originate from one sample sequenced in a study of T cell changes during pregnancy in multiple sclerosis. Some clones are missing from TCRdb's copy, which holds only in-frame ones; the method was immunoSEQ multiplex PCR. The data show under 110,000 clones, 75% to 95% seen once. Sequences were derived from peripheral blood, sampled in the second trimester of pregnancy. The receptors were sampled from a female donor with multiple sclerosis, enrolled in a pregnancy study.

This clone appeared once. The chain joins TRBV7-2 to TRBJ2-5, with D possibly matching TRBD2 (6 bases). Trimming took 7 bases from V and 0 from J, leaving 15 bases between them. The CDR3 has 15 amino acids. The germline V gene encodes CDR1 SGHTA and CDR2 FQGNSA. The CDR3 nucleotides are TGTGCCAGCATCGGAGGGCCCCAAAACCAAGAGACCCAGTACTTC. This translates into CASIGGPQNQETQYF.

The chain couples TRBV5-1 to TRBJ2-1; 7 bases fit TRBD2. The ends lost 0 bases at V and 0 bases at J; junction bases unmatched: 0. CDR3 length: 15 residues. In germline, CDR1 is SGHRS, CDR2 YFSETQ. The CDR3 loop reads CASSLGLASYNEQFF. CDR3 DNA sequence: TGCGCCAGCAGCTTGGGACTAGCCTCCTACAATGAGCAGTTCTTC.

The rearrangement joins TRBV4-3 to TRBJ2-1; TRBD2 matches 10 bases. CDR1 LGHNA and CDR2 YSLEER come from the germline V gene. V shed 1 base and J 4 bases; nucleotides not matched to a gene: 4. CDR3 size: 16 residues. The CDR3 DNA sequence: TGCGCCAGCAGCCAAGGGGGACTAGCGTTATACAATGAGCAGTTCTTC. The encoded protein is CASSQGGLALYNEQFF.

The chain combines TRBV29-1 with TRBJ2-5; possibly TRBD1 for D (6 bases). The J call is uncertain, as TRBJ2-7 better fits the DNA end. The CDR3 is 12 residues long. In germline, CDR1 is SQVTM, CDR2 ANQGSEA. CDR3 residues: CSVAGTSYEQYF. The CDR3 DNA is TGCAGCGTAGCCGGGACATCCTACGAGCAGTACTTC.

This clone was counted between two and nine times. The DNA is omitted, as the CDR3 cannot be located on it reliably, and the CDR3 follows TCRdb's listing. The rearrangement links TRBV28 to TRBJ1-1; the table's D call TRBD1 went unverified against the DNA. Germline CDR1 reads MDHEN; CDR2 reads SYDVKM. Inclusive of both ends, the CDR3 amounts to 14 amino acids. CDR3 sequence: CASSFLAGRTEAFF.

The V call is TRBV4-1, the J call TRBJ1-2; the D gene is possibly TRBD1 (5 bases). The germline V and J ends were trimmed by 3 bases and 8 bases, with 16 bases remaining between them. Germline V gene lookup returns CDR1 MGHRA and CDR2 YSYEKL. The CDR3 has 14 amino acids. The CDR3 here is CASSHPSGVGGYTF. CDR3 bases: TGCGCCAGCAGCCACCCATCGGGGGTGGGGGGCTACACCTTC.

This clone appeared a single time. This chain links TRBV5-1 with TRBJ2-1; D call uncertain. Trimming took off 0 bases at V and 3 bases at J, with 13 bases between the two ends. The CDR3 contains 16 residues. In germline, CDR1 is SGHRS, CDR2 YFSETQ. The CDR3, as DNA: TGCGCCAGCAGCTTGGAGACCGGGTCTTACTACAATGAGCAGTTCTTC. Translated, it gives CASSLETGSYYNEQFF. The complete variable domain, with remaining parts taken from reference TRBV5-1 and TRBJ2-1, reads KAGVTQTPRYLIKTRGQQVTLSCSPISGHRSVSWYQQTPGQGLQFLFEYFSETQRNKGNFPGRFSGRQFSNSRSEMNVSTLELGDSALYLCASSLETGSYYNEQFFGPGTRLTVL.

The rearrangement links TRBV19 to TRBJ2-1; D is undetermined. Trimming cost V 3 bases and J 8 bases, with 14 bases left between them. Germline V lookup: CDR1 LNHDA, CDR2 SQIVND (reference sequence). This CDR3 region has 14 residues. The CDR3 loop is CASSIQKDLDEQFF. The CDR3 DNA reads TGTGCCAGTAGTATTCAAAAAGATTTAGATGAGCAGTTCTTC.

This clone was seen a single time. The chain joins TRBV11-2 to TRBJ2-1; 16 positions match TRBD2. Germline lookup yields CDR1 SGHAT and CDR2 FQNNGV. J lost 5 bases, V lost 5 bases, and 6 bases had no gene match. The CDR3 loop spans 17 amino acids. CDR3 in amino acids: CASSTGTSGRGDNEQFF. The CDR3 DNA reads TGTGCCAGCAGCACCGGGACTAGCGGGAGGGGGGACAATGAGCAGTTCTTC.

The chain uses TRBV28 and TRBJ1-2; 7 bases match TRBD1. J was trimmed by 4 bases and V by 5 bases; bases with no gene match: 4. This CDR3 has 13 residues. CDR1 and CDR2 (germline): MDHEN, SYDVKM. In nucleotides, the CDR3 is TGTGCCAGCAGTGCTGGACAGGTCTATGGCTACACCTTC. It is translated as CASSAGQVYGYTF.

This chain links TRBV25-1 with TRBJ2-6, with TRBD1 identical over 11 bases. The CDR3 has 17 amino acids. Germline CDR1 reads MGHDK; CDR2 reads SYGVNS. V was pared by 5 bases and J by 0 bases, with 3 bases of the junction left unmatched. The CDR3 nucleotides are TGTGCCAGCAGTCTCGGGACAGGGGGCTCTGGGGCCAACGTCCTGACTTTC. It is translated as CASSLGTGGSGANVLTF.

CDR3 DNA: TGTGCCAGCAGAGAGGGACAGGGAGGGTTTGATACGCAGTATTTT. Translating it yields CASREGQGGFDTQYF. This chain uses TRBV2 with TRBJ2-3; 9 nucleotides align to TRBD1. V shed 6 bases and J 6 bases; nucleotides not matched to a gene: 10. This CDR3 is built from 15 residues. Germline CDR1 and CDR2: SNHLY and FYNNEI. Variable domain in full (rest from reference TRBV2 and TRBJ2-3): EPEVTQTPSHQVTQMGQEVILRCVPISNHLYFYWYRQILGQKVEFLVSFYNNEISEKSEIFDDQFSVERPDGSNFTLKIRSTKLEDSAMYFCASREGQGGFDTQYFGPGTRLTVL.

This chain joins TRBV4-1 and TRBJ2-2, with TRBD1 as a possible D gene (5 bases). CDR1 is MGHRA and CDR2 is YSYEKL in the germline V gene. V gave up 8 bases and J gave up 4 bases, with 17 bases separating them. The CDR3 is 15 residues long. In DNA form, the CDR3 reads TGCGCCAGCGAGGTGGGGCAAGGTAGCACCGGGGAGCTGTTTTTT. Residues: CASEVGQGSTGELFF.

The rearrangement joins TRBV6-1 to TRBJ1-2; TRBD1 agrees at 7 bases. The germline CDR1 and CDR2 sequences are MNHNS and SASEGT. The CDR3 runs 13 residues. V shed 5 bases and J 6 bases; nucleotides not matched to a gene: 6. This CDR3 reads CASSPTGTDGYTF. Written as DNA, the CDR3 is TGTGCCAGCAGTCCGACAGGGACGGATGGCTACACCTTC.

The chain carries TRBV19 and TRBJ2-1; D is unresolved. CDR1 is LNHDA, CDR2 SQIVND, per germline (reference sequence). With 3 bases removed from V and 0 bases from J, the gap between germline ends came to 12 bases. CDR3 length: 16 residues. The CDR3, as DNA: TGTGCCAGTAGTATTGCTCGGAGTACCTCCTACAATGAGCAGTTCTTC. Translation: CASSIARSTSYNEQFF.

This clone has a single count. The chain uses TRBV6-1 and TRBJ1-5; possibly TRBD1 for D (5 bases). The CDR3 extends over 15 amino acids. V was clipped by 4 bases and J by 4 bases, with 14 bases between them. Germline V gene data show CDR1 as MNHNS and CDR2 as SASEGT. CDR3 sequence (DNA): TGTGCCAGCAGTGTCCTTGGACGGGGGAATCAGCCCCAGCATTTT. It translates to CASSVLGRGNQPQHF.

The chain has TRBV7-6 and TRBJ2-7; 8 nucleotides match TRBD2. V dropped 5 bases and J dropped 7; count of bases not matched to a gene: 13. The germline gives CDR1 SGHVS, CDR2 FNYEAQ. The CDR3 is made up of 15 amino acids. The CDR3 DNA follows: TGTGCCAGCAGCGTGGGACTAGAGACATTTGGAGAGCAGTACTTC. It is translated as CASSVGLETFGEQYF.

V gene TRBV7-9 combines with J gene TRBJ2-3; D perhaps matches TRBD2 (6 bases). The CDR3 consists of 14 residues. The germline V gene encodes CDR1 SEHNR and CDR2 FQNEAQ (reference sequence). Trimming left V 1 base short and J 6 bases short, with 11 bases between. The CDR3 DNA reads as TGTGCCAGCAGCTTAGAAGTAGGAGGGGATACGCAGTATTTT. Residues: CASSLEVGGDTQYF.